This T cell receptor beta chain derives from a study of blood T cell repertoires in COVID-19. Study at large: Donors in the United States, Italy and Spain gave samples during acute or convalescent COVID-19. Nucleic acid was either cDNA or gDNA, and it came from T cells, B-cell-depleted T cells, or PBMCs.

Some clones are missing from TCRdb's copy, which holds only in-frame ones; the method was immunoSEQ multiplex PCR. The profile shows 120,000 to 150,000 clones, about 80% of them singletons. In its sample, this clone was seen a few times. V shed 1 base and J shed 3 bases, with 7 bases lying between them. Germline V gene lookup returns CDR1 SGHDN and CDR2 FVKESK. The CDR3 is 14 amino acids. This sequence originates from a human donor in a cohort sampled during active COVID-19. The chain is built from TRBV14 and TRBJ2-1, with D maybe TRBD2 (6 bases). The specimen was peripheral blood. Here the CDR3 reads CASSQASVYNEQFF. In DNA form, the CDR3 reads TGTGCCAGCAGCCAAGCTAGCGTCTACAATGAGCAGTTCTTC.